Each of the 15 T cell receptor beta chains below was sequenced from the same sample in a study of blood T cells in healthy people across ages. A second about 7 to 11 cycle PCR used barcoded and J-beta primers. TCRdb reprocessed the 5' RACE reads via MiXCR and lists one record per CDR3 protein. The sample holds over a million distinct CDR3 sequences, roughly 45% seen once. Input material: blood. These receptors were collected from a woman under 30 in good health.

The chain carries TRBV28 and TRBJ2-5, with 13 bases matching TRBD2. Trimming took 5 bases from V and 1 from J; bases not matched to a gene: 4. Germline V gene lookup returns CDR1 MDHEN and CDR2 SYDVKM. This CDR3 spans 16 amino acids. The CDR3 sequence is CASSPGLAGTQETQYF. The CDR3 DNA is TGTGCCAGCAGTCCGGGACTAGCGGGGACCCAAGAGACCCAGTACTTC.

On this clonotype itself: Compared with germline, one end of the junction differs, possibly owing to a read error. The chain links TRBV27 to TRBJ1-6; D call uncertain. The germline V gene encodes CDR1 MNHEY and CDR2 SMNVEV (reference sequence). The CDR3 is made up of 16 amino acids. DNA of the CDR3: TGTACCAGCAGTCGACGGTTGAGCTCCTATAATTCACCCCTCCACTTT. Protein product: CTSSRRLSSYNSPLHF.

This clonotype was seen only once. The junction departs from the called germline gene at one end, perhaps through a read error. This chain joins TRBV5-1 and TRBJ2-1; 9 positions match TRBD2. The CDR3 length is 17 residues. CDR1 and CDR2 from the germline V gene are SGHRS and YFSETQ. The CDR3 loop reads CASSLSGSGGIYDEQFF. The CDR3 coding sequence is TGCGCCAGCAGCTTGAGCGGTAGCGGGGGCATCTACGATGAGCAGTTCTTC. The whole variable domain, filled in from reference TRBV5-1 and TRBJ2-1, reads KAGVTQTPRYLIKTRGQQVTLSCSPISGHRSVSWYQQTPGQGLQFLFEYFSETQRNKGNFPGRFSGRQFSNSRSEMNVSTLELGDSALYLCASSLSGSGGIYDEQFFGPGTRLTVL.

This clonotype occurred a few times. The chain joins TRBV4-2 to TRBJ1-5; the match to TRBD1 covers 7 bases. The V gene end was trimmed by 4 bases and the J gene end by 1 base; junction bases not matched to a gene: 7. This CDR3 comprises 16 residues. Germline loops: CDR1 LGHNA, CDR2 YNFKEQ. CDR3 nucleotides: TGTGCCAGCAGCCCGCTGGGACAGCTGAGCAATCAGCCCCAGCATTTT. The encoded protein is CASSPLGQLSNQPQHF.

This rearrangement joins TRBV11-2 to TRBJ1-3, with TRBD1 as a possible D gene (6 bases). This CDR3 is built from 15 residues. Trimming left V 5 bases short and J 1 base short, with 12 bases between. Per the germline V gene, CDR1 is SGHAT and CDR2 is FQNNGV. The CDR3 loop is CASSPRTDSGNTIYF. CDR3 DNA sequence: TGTGCCAGCAGCCCAAGGACAGATTCTGGAAACACCATATATTTT.

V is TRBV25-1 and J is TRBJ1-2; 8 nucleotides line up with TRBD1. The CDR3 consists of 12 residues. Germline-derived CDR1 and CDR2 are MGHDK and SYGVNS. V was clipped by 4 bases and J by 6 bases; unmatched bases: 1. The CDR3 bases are TGTGCCAGCAGTGGACAGGGGAATGGCTACACCTTC. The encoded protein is CASSGQGNGYTF.

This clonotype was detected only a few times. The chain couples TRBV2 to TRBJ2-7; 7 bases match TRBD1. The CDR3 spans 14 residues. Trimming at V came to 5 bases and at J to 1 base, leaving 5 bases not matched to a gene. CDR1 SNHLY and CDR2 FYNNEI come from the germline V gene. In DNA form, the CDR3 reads TGTGCCAGCAGTCCCCCGGACAGGTCCTACGAGCAGTACTTC. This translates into CASSPPDRSYEQYF.

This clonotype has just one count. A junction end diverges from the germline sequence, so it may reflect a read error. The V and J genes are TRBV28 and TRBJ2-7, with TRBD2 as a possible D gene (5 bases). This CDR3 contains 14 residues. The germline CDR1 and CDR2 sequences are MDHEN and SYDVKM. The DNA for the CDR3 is TGTGCCAGCAGTTTGAGAGGGCAGGCCTACGGGCAGTACTTC. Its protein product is CASSLRGQAYGQYF.

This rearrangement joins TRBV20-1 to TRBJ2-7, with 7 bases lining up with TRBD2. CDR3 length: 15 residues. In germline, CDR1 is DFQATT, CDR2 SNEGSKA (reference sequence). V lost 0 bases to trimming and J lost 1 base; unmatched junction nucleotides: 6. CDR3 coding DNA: TGCAGTGCTAGAGAGGGCGGGAGTGGGTCCTACGAGCAGTACTTC. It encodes CSAREGGSGSYEQYF.

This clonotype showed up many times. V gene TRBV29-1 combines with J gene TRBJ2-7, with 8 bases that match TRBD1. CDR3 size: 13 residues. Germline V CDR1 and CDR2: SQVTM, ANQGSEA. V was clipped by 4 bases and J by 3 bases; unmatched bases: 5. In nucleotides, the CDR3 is TGCAGCGTTGTGGACAGGGCAAACTACGAGCAGTACTTC. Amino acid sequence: CSVVDRANYEQYF.

For the CDR3, the DNA is TGTGCCAGCAGCCGGAAAGGGTTTTCCTATGGCTACACCTTC. Translation: CASSRKGFSYGYTF. V is TRBV3-1 and J is TRBJ1-2; D uncertain. This CDR3 contains 14 residues. CDR1 LGHDT and CDR2 YNNKEL come from the germline V gene (reference sequence). Trimming pared 4 bases from V and 4 bases from J, leaving 13 bases between.

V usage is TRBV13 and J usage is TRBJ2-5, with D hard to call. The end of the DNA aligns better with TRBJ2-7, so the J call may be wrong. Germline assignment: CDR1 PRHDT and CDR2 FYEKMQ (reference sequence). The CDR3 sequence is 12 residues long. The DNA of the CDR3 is TGTGCCAGCAGCTTACACCTTGACGAGCAGTACTTC. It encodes CASSLHLDEQYF.

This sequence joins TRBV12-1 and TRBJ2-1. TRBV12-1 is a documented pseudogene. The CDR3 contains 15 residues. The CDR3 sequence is CASSFGQPSYNEQFF. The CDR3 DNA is TGTGCCAGCAGCTTTGGGCAGCCCTCCTACAATGAGCAGTTCTTC.

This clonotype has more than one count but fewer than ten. In nucleotides, the CDR3 is TGTGCCAGTAGTATTGTCCGGGGGCCGATGGCCGATACGCAGTATTTT. Translation: CASSIVRGPMADTQYF. The rearrangement links TRBV19 to TRBJ2-3; D possibly matches TRBD1 or TRBD2 (6 bases each). The CDR3 sequence is 16 residues long. Trimming shortened V by 3 bases and J by 6 bases, and 19 bases separated the two germline ends. CDR1 is LNHDA and CDR2 is SQIVND in the germline V gene (reference sequence).

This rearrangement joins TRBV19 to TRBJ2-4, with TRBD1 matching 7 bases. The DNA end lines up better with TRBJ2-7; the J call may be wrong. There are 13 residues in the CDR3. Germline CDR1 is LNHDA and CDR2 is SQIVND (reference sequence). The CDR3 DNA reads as TGTGCCAGTAGTCGACAGGGCCTATACGAGCAGTACTTC. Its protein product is CASSRQGLYEQYF.